The T cell receptor beta chain under discussion was sequenced for a study of regulatory T cells in long-lasting Graves disease. With iRepertoire HTBI primers and Arm-PCR of CDR3 regions, TCR beta libraries were built. One entry per CDR3 protein results from TCRdb running MiXCR on the multiplex PCR reads. The sample holds 300,000 to 400,000 distinct CDR3 sequences, over 15% seen once. CDR3 length equals 15 residues. The germline V gene has CDR1 SGHTA and CDR2 FQGNSA. The ends lost 6 bases at V and 1 base at J; junction bases unmatched: 4. This clonotype was detected only a few times. The time point was: newly diagnosed GD, antithyroid drugs for less than 3 months. PBMC-derived RNA was used for the TCR library. This same sample was also part of a study on T cells in Graves' hyperthyroidism and ophthalmopathy. That paper notes: The TCR CDR3 was amplified in a first-round RT-PCR using the HTBI primer set.

This chain uses TRBV7-2 with TRBJ2-3; 10 bases are shared with TRBD1. Sequenced material: peripheral blood mononuclear cells (PBMCs), taken at new diagnosis, from a patient treated with antithyroid drugs. This TCR derives from a man aged 35 to 55 with Graves disease. The CDR3 reads CASRPGTGGTDTQYF. CDR3 nucleotide sequence: TGTGCCAGCAGACCCGGGACAGGGGGCACAGATACGCAGTATTTT.